This TCR beta chain appears in the sequencing data of a study of blood T cell repertoires in COVID-19 (dated by TCRdb to 2018 to 2021). In terms of the full investigation: Samples from collaborators originated in the United States, Italy and Spain and spanned both the acute and convalescent phases of COVID-19. The material from the prospective study consisted of cDNA or gDNA derived from T cells, B-cell-depleted T cells, or PBMCs. The dataset comprised deeply sampled blood TCRbeta repertoires from subjects exposed to, actively infected with, or recovered from COVID-19. A freely available public database, intended as a resource for researchers studying the immune response to SARS-CoV-2, is where the repertoires were released. The samples were drawn from two sources: the first 160 participants of the ongoing ImmuneRACE study, and 1,200 or so subjects contributed by 6 global collaborators. The sample metadata nearly always contained a de-identified subject ID, COVID-19 status, age in years and sex. Where available, HLA class I and class II types were obtained from metadata supplied by the sample provider rather than from assay-based typing.

For this clone: Its antigen is not yet known. Base qualities were left out, and no much larger clone turns up one base away.

V gives up 4 bases and J gives up 3 bases, and the segment between their germline ends measures 13 bases. The germline V gene provides CDR1 LGHNA and CDR2 YSLEER. The CDR3 starts with the cysteine, ends with the phenylalanine, and has 15 residues. Left in the record is the CDR3 DNA by itself, 45 bases read in frame from the first base. Study-wide conclusions, independent of this receptor: The quantity of clinical and demographic metadata differed by source and by participant and was supplied without curation.

At one collaborating source in Seattle, patients were enrolled during active infection and were followed longitudinally through the course of disease. Collaborating institutions collected whole blood in K2EDTA tubes following their own protocols. For TCRbeta analysis, collaborators shipped samples as frozen whole blood, isolated PBMCs, or DNA extracted from either of those sample types. The immunoSEQ Assay, a bias-controlled multiplex PCR, was used to amplify TCRbeta CDR3 regions from genomic DNA. The paper's data handling went like this. Within the assay, amplification of reference gene primers was used to estimate how many nucleated cells each sample contained. To quantify the absolute abundance of each unique TCRbeta CDR3 rearrangement, sequence reads were collapsed and filtered. For each sample, productive Simpson clonality was calculated as the square root of Simpson's diversity index across productive rearrangements. TCRdb mirrors the immuneACCESS table, restricted to in-frame sequences. Some clones are absent from its copies; in checked studies, under half trace to an unresolved V gene, and the reason for the others is unknown. That table gives V, J and clone size, and the DNA gave D and trimming. The sample profile shows about 300,000 clones; around 92% of them were found once. 1.5% to 2% of the sample is held by the ten biggest clonotypes.

Sample: peripheral blood. The sequence was obtained from a woman in her thirties with COVID-19, enrolled during active disease. In this chain, TRBV4-3 is recombined with TRBJ2-1, with TRBD2 as a weak D call on 5 bases. The DNA is as follows: TGCGCCAGCAGCCCCGCAAGCGGACGCTACAATGAGCAGTTCTTC. It encodes CASSPASGRYNEQFF.